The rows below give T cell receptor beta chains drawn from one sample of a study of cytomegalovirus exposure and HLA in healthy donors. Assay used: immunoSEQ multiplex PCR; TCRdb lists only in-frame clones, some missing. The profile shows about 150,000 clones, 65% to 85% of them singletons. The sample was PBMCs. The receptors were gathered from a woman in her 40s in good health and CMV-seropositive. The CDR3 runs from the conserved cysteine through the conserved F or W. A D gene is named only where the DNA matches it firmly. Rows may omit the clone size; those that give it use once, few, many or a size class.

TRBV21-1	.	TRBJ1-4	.	CASSEGQGINEKLFF	TGTGCCAGCAGCGAGGGACAGGGGATTAATGAAAAACTGTTTTTT
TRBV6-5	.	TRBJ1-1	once	CASFFGSMNTEAFF	TGTGCCAGCTTTTTTGGGAGCATGAACACTGAAGCTTTCTTT
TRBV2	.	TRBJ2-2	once	CAGKITGNTGELFF	TGTGCCGGAAAGATTACAGGGAACACCGGGGAGCTGTTTTTT
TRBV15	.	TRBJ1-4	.	CATSRQDEKLFF	TGTGCCACCAGCAGGCAGGATGAAAAACTGTTTTTT
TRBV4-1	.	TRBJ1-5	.	CASSLGGANLNQPQHF	TGCGCCAGCAGCCTCGGGGGGGCGAACCTCAATCAGCCCCAGCATTTT
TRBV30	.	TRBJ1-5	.	CAWERGGEKPQHF	TGTGCCTGGGAAAGGGGGGGAGAAAAGCCCCAGCATTTT
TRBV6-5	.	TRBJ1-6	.	CASRSDRRGPLHF	TGTGCCAGCAGGTCGGACAGAAGAGGACCCCTCCACTTT
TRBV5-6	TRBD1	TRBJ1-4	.	CASSLAGQGASGEKLFF	TGTGCCAGCAGCTTGGCAGGACAGGGGGCCTCGGGTGAAAAACTGTTTTTT
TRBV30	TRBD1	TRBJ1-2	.	CASRQGGSYTF	TGTGCCAGCAGACAGGGTGGTAGCTACACCTTC
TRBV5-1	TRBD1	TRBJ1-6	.	CASSLEPQGAGNSPLHF	TGCGCCAGCAGCTTGGAGCCTCAGGGGGCAGGTAATTCACCCCTCCACTTT
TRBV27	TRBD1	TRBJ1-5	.	CASRQGGGNQPQHF	TGTGCCAGCAGACAGGGGGGAGGCAATCAGCCCCAGCATTTT
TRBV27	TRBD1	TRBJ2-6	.	CASSLSFLRQGGVSGANVLTF	TGTGCCAGCAGTTTATCTTTCCTTCGACAGGGTGGTGTCTCTGGGGCCAACGTCCTGACTTTC
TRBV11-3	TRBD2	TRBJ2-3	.	CASSLGTSGLTDTQYF	TGTGCCAGCAGCTTAGGAACTAGCGGACTCACAGATACGCAGTATTTT
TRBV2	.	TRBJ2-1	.	CASSEAQLRGYNEQFF	TGTGCCAGCAGTGAAGCCCAGCTAAGAGGTTACAATGAGCAGTTCTTC
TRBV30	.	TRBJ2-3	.	CASLLQGRTDTQYF	TGTGCCTCCCTCCTGCAGGGCCGGACAGATACGCAGTATTTT
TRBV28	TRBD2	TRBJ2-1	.	CASLGVAGPNEQFF	TGTGCCAGCCTCGGGGTAGCGGGTCCCAATGAGCAGTTCTTC
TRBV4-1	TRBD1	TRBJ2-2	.	CASSQLPTGINTGELFF	TGCGCCAGCAGCCAACTTCCGACAGGGATAAACACCGGGGAGCTGTTTTTT
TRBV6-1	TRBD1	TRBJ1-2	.	CASSEALGTGNYGYTF	TGTGCCAGCAGTGAAGCGCTAGGGACAGGCAACTATGGCTACACCTTC
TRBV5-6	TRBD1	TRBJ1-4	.	CASRLGQRNEKLFF	TGTGCCAGCAGATTGGGACAGCGTAATGAAAAACTGTTTTTT
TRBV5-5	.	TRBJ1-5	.	CASSLGGYSNQPQHF	TGTGCCAGCAGCTTGGGAGGATATAGCAATCAGCCCCAGCATTTT
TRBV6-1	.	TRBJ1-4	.	CASKARGASNEKLFF	TGTGCCAGCAAGGCGCGGGGGGCCTCTAATGAAAAACTGTTTTTT
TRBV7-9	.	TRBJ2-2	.	CASSYRVGTGELFF	TGTGCCAGCAGCTACAGGGTGGGCACCGGGGAGCTGTTTTTT
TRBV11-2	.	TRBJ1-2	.	CASSLFADGVLGDGYTF	TGTGCCAGCAGCTTATTCGCTGATGGGGTGTTAGGGGATGGCTACACCTTC
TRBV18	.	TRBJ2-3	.	CASSPIQGGDTQYF	TGTGCCAGCTCACCAATACAGGGCGGAGATACGCAGTATTTT
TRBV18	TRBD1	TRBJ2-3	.	CASSARPGQGTDTQYF	TGTGCCAGCTCAGCCAGACCGGGACAGGGCACAGATACGCAGTATTTT
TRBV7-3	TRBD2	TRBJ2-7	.	CASSLEASGMGEQYF	TGTGCCAGCAGCTTAGAGGCTAGCGGGATGGGGGAGCAGTACTTC
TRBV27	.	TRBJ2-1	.	CASTSLGGYNEQFF	TGTGCCAGCACCTCATTAGGGGGTTACAATGAGCAGTTCTTC